This TCR beta chain was identified during a study of blood T cells in healthy people across ages. Primed by a sample-barcoded 5' primer and a J-beta primer mix, a second PCR proceeded for roughly 7 to 12 cycles. Researchers report that each sample yielded at least 2.5 million CDR3-containing paired-end reads. TCRdb processed the 5' RACE reads anew with MiXCR; each CDR3 protein has one entry. The sample contains 1.6 million or so distinct CDR3 sequences, around 35% of which appear only once. Sequencing was performed on blood. This TCR was recovered from a woman aged 25 to 39 in good health.

The CDR3 sequence: CASSQAKGENYGYTF. CDR3 DNA: TGTGCCAGCAGCCAAGCCAAAGGGGAGAACTATGGCTACACCTTC. The J gene is TRBJ1-2, the V gene TRBV4-2, with D perhaps TRBD1 (5 bases). The CDR3 extends over 15 amino acids. Germline CDR1 reads LGHNA; CDR2 reads YNFKEQ. Trimming removed 1 base at V and 2 bases at J, with 11 bases between.